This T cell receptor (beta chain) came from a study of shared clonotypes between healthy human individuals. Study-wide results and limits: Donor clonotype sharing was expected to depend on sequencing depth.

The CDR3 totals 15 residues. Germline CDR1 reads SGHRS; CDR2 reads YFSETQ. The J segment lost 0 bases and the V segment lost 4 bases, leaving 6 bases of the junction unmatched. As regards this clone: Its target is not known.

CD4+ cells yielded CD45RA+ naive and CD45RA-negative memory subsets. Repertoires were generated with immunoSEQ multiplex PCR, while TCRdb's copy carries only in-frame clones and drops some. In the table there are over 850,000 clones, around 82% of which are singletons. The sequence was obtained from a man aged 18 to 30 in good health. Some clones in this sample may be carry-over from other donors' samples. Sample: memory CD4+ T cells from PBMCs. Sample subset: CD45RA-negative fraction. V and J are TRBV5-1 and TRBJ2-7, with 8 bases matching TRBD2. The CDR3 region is CASSGTGLVSYEQYF. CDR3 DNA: TGCGCCAGCAGCGGAACGGGACTAGTCTCCTACGAGCAGTACTTC.